This T cell receptor (beta chain) was profiled in a study of shared clonotypes between healthy human individuals. The CDR3 totals 15 residues. The V gene's germline CDR1 is SGHAT and CDR2 FQNNGV. Unmatched junction bases numbered 8, after V lost 2 bases and J lost 10 bases. Produced via immunoSEQ multiplex PCR; TCRdb's table is partial and in-frame only. The table records roughly 500,000 clones, about 96% of them present only once. Sequenced material: naive CD4+ T cells sorted from blood. The subset was: CD45RA+ positively selected. The V gene is TRBV11-2, the J gene TRBJ1-6, with 7 bases fitting TRBD1. This receptor was taken from a woman under 40 in good health. CDR3 DNA: TGTGCCAGCAGCTTAATTAGGGGGCGAGTCTCACCCCTCCACTTT. As protein: CASSLIRGRVSPLHF. The full variable domain, with the rest looked up from reference TRBV11-2 and TRBJ1-6, is EAGVAQSPRYKIIEKRQSVAFWCNPISGHATLYWYQQILGQGPKLLIQFQNNGVVDDSQLPKDRFSAERLKGVDSTLKIQPAKLEDSAVYLCASSLIRGRVSPLHFGNGTRLTVT.